The 25 T cell receptor beta chains below come from one sample, sequenced in a study of blood T cells in healthy people across ages. Primed by a sample-barcoded 5' primer and a J-beta primer mix, a second PCR proceeded for 7 to 11 cycles. TCRdb ran MiXCR on the 5' RACE reads and lists one entry per CDR3 protein. This sample has 760,000 or so distinct CDR3 sequences; just under 25% occur once, and the top ten carry 9% to 9.5%. These sequences were also reported in another study, on T cells of mothers and their children.

Sample: blood. The receptors come from a boy aged 5-17 years in good health.

The chain combines TRBV7-9 with TRBJ1-5, with TRBD1 as a possible D gene (5 bases). Trimming left V 5 bases short and J 5 bases short, with 13 bases between. This CDR3 contains 14 residues. The germline V gene encodes CDR1 SEHNR and CDR2 FQNEAQ (reference sequence). CDR3 coding DNA: TGTGCCAGCAGCCCCGGGGGTTTGTATCAGCCCCAGCATTTT. Its translation: CASSPGGLYQPQHF.

The table lists this clonotype with a few counts. Compared with germline, one end of the junction differs, possibly owing to a read error. V gene TRBV7-9 combines with J gene TRBJ2-5; TRBD1 might be the D (5 bases). TRBJ2-7 explains the end of the DNA better; the J call may be wrong. In germline, CDR1 is SEHNR, CDR2 FQNEAQ (reference sequence). The CDR3 is made up of 15 amino acids. The CDR3 DNA reads as TGTGCCAGCACCATCACGACAGAAAACTCCTGCGAGCAGTACTTC. This gives the protein CASTITTENSCEQYF.

This clonotype was detected only a few times. This rearrangement joins TRBV12-3 or TRBV12-4 to TRBJ1-1, with D possibly being TRBD1 (6 bases). This CDR3 comprises 14 residues. Trimming removed 5 bases from V and 3 bases from J, with 13 bases in between. As DNA, the CDR3 is TGTGCCAGCAGTCAAACAGGGAGGGACACTGAAGCTTTCTTT. Translation: CASSQTGRDTEAFF.

This clonotype was seen many times. V usage is TRBV7-2 and J usage is TRBJ2-7, with TRBD2 identical over 7 bases. The CDR3 is 15 residues long. V lost 4 bases to trimming and J lost 2 bases; unmatched junction nucleotides: 8. CDR1 and CDR2 (germline): SGHTA, FQGNSA. This CDR3 reads CASSSLPGTTYEQYF. The CDR3, as DNA: TGTGCCAGCAGCTCTCTCCCCGGGACTACCTACGAGCAGTACTTC.

The chain employs TRBV29-1 and TRBJ2-3; the D is unclear. Looked up from germline, CDR1 is SQVTM and CDR2 is ANQGSEA. The CDR3 consists of 14 residues. Trimming pared 1 base from V and 6 bases from J, leaving 14 bases between. The CDR3 nucleotides read TGCAGCGTTGAAGCTCTCCTGTCGGAGGATACGCAGTATTTT. Its translation: CSVEALLSEDTQYF.

The chain carries TRBV24-1 and TRBJ2-5; 8 bases fit TRBD1. CDR1 is KGHDR, CDR2 SFDVKD, per germline. The CDR3 is made up of 15 amino acids. V lost 3 bases and J lost 1; bases outside the gene matches: 3. The CDR3 sequence is CATSDADRGQETQYF. CDR3 DNA: TGTGCCACCAGTGATGCAGACAGGGGCCAAGAGACCCAGTACTTC.

The J gene is TRBJ2-1, the V gene TRBV5-5; D unresolved. CDR1 SGHKS and CDR2 YYEKEE come from the germline V gene (reference sequence). The V gene lost 0 bases and the J gene lost 7 bases, with 11 bases spanning the gap. This CDR3 is 14 amino acids long. The CDR3 bases are TGTGCCAGCAGCTTGGAGGCCTTTCAGAATGAGCAGTTCTTC. Its protein product is CASSLEAFQNEQFF.

CDR3 bases: TGTGCCAGCCCCCCGTCTTTAAAGTCGGGGGGTGGGCGGGAGACCCAGTACTTC. This codes for CASPPSLKSGGGRETQYF. The chain links TRBV28 to TRBJ2-5; 7 nucleotides agree with TRBD2. The length of the CDR3 is 18 residues. Germline V gene data show CDR1 as MDHEN and CDR2 as SYDVKM. The trim removed 8 bases at V and 5 bases at J, leaving 23 bases unmatched.

This clonotype was counted between two and nine times. The chain is built from TRBV20-1 and TRBJ2-7; TRBD2 matches at 10 bases. Germline-derived CDR1 and CDR2 are DFQATT and SNEGSKA (reference sequence). CDR3 length: 15 amino acids. J gave up 5 bases and V 3 bases, and 10 bases lay outside the gene matches. CDR3: CSARLSGRDSDEQYF. CDR3 nucleotides: TGCAGTGCTAGGCTAAGCGGGAGGGATTCCGACGAGCAGTACTTC.

V usage is TRBV12-5 and J usage is TRBJ1-5, with D unclear. The CDR3 spans 15 residues. Trimming took 1 base from V and 6 from J, leaving 13 bases between them. Germline CDR1 reads LGHNT; CDR2 reads FRNRAP. This CDR3 is CASGLESSWGQPQHF. The CDR3 DNA reads TGTGCTAGTGGTTTGGAGTCGAGTTGGGGTCAGCCCCAGCATTTT.

J is TRBJ2-1 and V is TRBV9; TRBD1 matches at 8 bases. J lost 2 bases, V lost 4 bases, and 8 bases had no gene match. This CDR3 has 16 amino acids. Germline V gene data show CDR1 as SGDLS and CDR2 as YYNGEE. The DNA for the CDR3 is TGTGCCAGCAGCCCTTGGCTGGGACAGGCCTACAATGAGCAGTTCTTC. Amino acids: CASSPWLGQAYNEQFF.

The table lists this clonotype with a few counts. The rearrangement links TRBV7-9 to TRBJ2-7; TRBD2 agrees at 10 bases. This CDR3 spans 13 amino acids. Losses at the gene ends were 8 bases for V and 6 bases for J; bases not matched to a gene: 7. Germline values: CDR1 SEHNR, CDR2 FQNEAQ (reference sequence). This CDR3 reads CASSGTSVFEQYF. The DNA for the CDR3 is TGTGCCAGCTCTGGGACTAGCGTATTCGAGCAGTACTTC.

This clonotype has just a few counts. V usage is TRBV19 and J usage is TRBJ2-3, with no clear D. Trimming left V 3 bases short and J 0 bases short, with 4 bases between. CDR1 LNHDA and CDR2 SQIVND come from the germline V gene (reference sequence). CDR3 length equals 13 residues. The DNA for the CDR3 is TGTGCCAGTAGTATCGCCAGCACAGATACGCAGTATTTT. This translates into CASSIASTDTQYF.

This clonotype was seen many times. The CDR3 nucleotides are TGCAGCGTTGTGACAGGGAGGTCCTACGAGCAGTACTTC. Translation gives CSVVTGRSYEQYF. The rearrangement joins TRBV29-1 to TRBJ2-7; possible D gene TRBD1, 7 bases. Germline loops: CDR1 SQVTM, CDR2 ANQGSEA. V shed 4 bases and J shed 1 base, with 11 bases lying between them. The CDR3 is 13 amino acids.

This chain connects TRBV10-3 to TRBJ2-5; 12 bases match TRBD2. Germline V CDR1 and CDR2: ENHRY, SYGVKD. V dropped 4 bases and J dropped 4; count of bases not matched to a gene: 4. The CDR3 length is 15 residues. DNA for the CDR3: TGTGCCATCAGTGTGACTAGCGGGAGCGGAGAGACCCAGTACTTC. Protein sequence: CAISVTSGSGETQYF.

This chain links TRBV19 with TRBJ1-5; the D is unclear. V lost 7 bases to trimming and J lost 3 bases, with 13 bases between them. The germline V gene encodes CDR1 LNHDA and CDR2 SQIVND (reference sequence). This CDR3 comprises 14 residues. CDR3 in amino acids: CASKRRDTNQPQHF. The CDR3 nucleotides read TGTGCCAGTAAAAGAAGGGATACCAATCAGCCCCAGCATTTT.

V and J are TRBV7-3 and TRBJ1-2; 9 bases match TRBD1. Germline CDR1 is SGHTA and CDR2 is FQGTGA. The V gene end was trimmed by 1 base and the J gene end by 6 bases; junction bases not matched to a gene: 3. This CDR3 region has 14 residues. As DNA, the CDR3 is TGTGCCAGCAGCTTAAACAGGGGGCAGGATGGCTACACCTTC. This encodes CASSLNRGQDGYTF. Full variable domain (missing parts from reference TRBV7-3 and TRBJ1-2): GAGVSQTPSNKVTEKGKYVELRCDPISGHTALYWYRQSLGQGPEFLIYFQGTGAADDSGLPNDRFFAVRPEGSVSTLKIQRTERGDSAVYLCASSLNRGQDGYTFGSGTRLTVV.

This clonotype came up a few times. The chain recombines TRBV6-6 with TRBJ2-7, with D perhaps matching TRBD1 or TRBD2 (6 bases each). V dropped 0 bases and J dropped 7 bases, with 22 bases sitting between them. The V gene's germline CDR1 is MNHNY and CDR2 SVGAGI (reference sequence). This CDR3 contains 17 residues. Here the CDR3 reads CASSYSPEGTPGGEQYF. Here the CDR3 DNA reads TGTGCCAGCAGTTACTCCCCCGAGGGGACACCTGGAGGGGAGCAGTACTTC.

The V gene is TRBV6-4, the J gene TRBJ1-5; D gene ambiguous. V was pared by 0 bases and J by 5 bases, with 8 bases between. The length of the CDR3 is 14 residues. CDR1 is MRHNA, CDR2 SNTAGT, per germline. This chain's CDR3 is CASSDSRSYQPQHF. In DNA form, the CDR3 reads TGTGCCAGCAGTGACTCTCGCAGCTATCAGCCCCAGCATTTT.

This clonotype was detected only a few times. The chain has TRBV28 and TRBJ1-5, with TRBD1 matching 7 bases. Germline assignment: CDR1 MDHEN and CDR2 SYDVKM. The CDR3 sequence is 16 residues long. Trimming removed 5 bases from V and 7 bases from J; junction bases left unmatched: 14. The CDR3: CASSPGQGTVNQPQHF. The DNA for the CDR3 is TGTGCCAGCAGTCCCGGACAAGGGACAGTAAACCAGCCCCAGCATTTT.

This clonotype has just a few counts. The chain recombines TRBV28 with TRBJ2-5; TRBD2 matches 13 bases. The DNA matches TRBJ2-1 better at its end, which makes the J call doubtful. From germline, CDR1 is MDHEN and CDR2 SYDVKM. The CDR3 length is 14 residues. In DNA, the CDR3 is TGTGCCAGCTTACCGGGACTAGCGGGATATGAGCAGTTCTTC. Amino acids: CASLPGLAGYEQFF.

This rearrangement joins TRBV25-1 to TRBJ1-1; no clear D gene. CDR3 length: 18 residues. Germline CDR1 reads MGHDK; CDR2 reads SYGVNS. V lost 1 base and J 0 bases, leaving 18 bases between the germline ends. CDR3 region: CASSEWEDGRSLNTEAFF. Here the CDR3 DNA reads TGTGCCAGCAGTGAATGGGAGGACGGAAGAAGCCTGAACACTGAAGCTTTCTTT.

This clonotype was found many times. The chain couples TRBV12-3 or TRBV12-4 to TRBJ2-3, with D perhaps TRBD1 or TRBD2 (6 bases each). This CDR3 contains 13 residues. Trimming removed 3 bases at V and 4 bases at J, with 8 bases between. CDR3 in DNA: TGTGCCAGCAGTTTTAGGGGGGCAGATACGCAGTATTTT. Protein: CASSFRGADTQYF.

The rearrangement links TRBV12-5 to TRBJ1-2; D is undetermined. The CDR3 loop spans 17 amino acids. V was trimmed by 4 bases and J by 0 bases, leaving 18 bases between them. Germline CDR1 is LGHNT and CDR2 is FRNRAP. The chain's CDR3 is CASGSPDLGPANYGYTF. DNA of the CDR3: TGTGCTAGTGGTTCCCCTGATTTGGGCCCGGCTAACTATGGCTACACCTTC.

The rearrangement links TRBV20-1 to TRBJ2-7, with 7 bases that match TRBD1. J was trimmed by 7 bases and V by 0 bases; bases with no gene match: 9. In germline, CDR1 is DFQATT, CDR2 SNEGSKA (reference sequence). This CDR3 is 14 amino acids long. CDR3 in DNA: TGCAGTGCTAGAGATTTCAACAGGGGCTTAGAGCAGTACTTC. The encoded protein is CSARDFNRGLEQYF.